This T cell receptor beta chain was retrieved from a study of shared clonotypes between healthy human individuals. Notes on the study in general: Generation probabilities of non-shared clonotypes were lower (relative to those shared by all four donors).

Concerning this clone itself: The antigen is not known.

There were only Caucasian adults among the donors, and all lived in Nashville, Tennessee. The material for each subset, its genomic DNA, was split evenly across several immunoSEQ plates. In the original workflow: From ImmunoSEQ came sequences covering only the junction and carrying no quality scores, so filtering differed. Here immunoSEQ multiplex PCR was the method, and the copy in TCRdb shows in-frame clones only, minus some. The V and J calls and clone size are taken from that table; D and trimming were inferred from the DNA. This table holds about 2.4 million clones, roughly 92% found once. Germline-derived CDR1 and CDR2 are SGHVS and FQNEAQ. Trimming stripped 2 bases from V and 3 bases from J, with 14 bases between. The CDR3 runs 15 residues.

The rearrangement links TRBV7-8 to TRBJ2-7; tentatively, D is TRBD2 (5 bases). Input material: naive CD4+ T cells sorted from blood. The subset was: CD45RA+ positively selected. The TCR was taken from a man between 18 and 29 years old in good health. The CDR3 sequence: CASSLMTGWIYEQYF. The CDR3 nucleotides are TGTGCCAGCAGCTTAATGACGGGGTGGATCTACGAGCAGTACTTC. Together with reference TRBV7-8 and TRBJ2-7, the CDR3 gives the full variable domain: GAGVSQSPRYKVAKRGQDVALRCDPISGHVSLFWYQQALGQGPEFLTYFQNEAQLDKSGLPSDRFFAERPEGSVSTLKIQRTQQEDSAVYLCASSLMTGWIYEQYFGPGTRLTVT.